What follows are 12 T cell receptor beta chains derived from one specimen sequenced in a study of OX40 agonist ivuxolimab in advanced cancers. Sequencing was performed with immunoSEQ multiplex PCR; in TCRdb, only in-frame clones are kept and a portion is missing. Here the sample spans about 61,000 clones, about nine tenths being singletons. This specimen was CD4+ or CD8+ T cells sorted from blood, taken in a trial of the OX40 agonist ivuxolimab. The source of these receptors is an adult with an advanced solid tumor such as melanoma, head and neck, liver or kidney cancer.

The CDR3 nucleotides read TGTGCCAGCAGTTTAAGGGCTAGCGTCGGTGAGCAGTTCTTC. This codes for CASSLRASVGEQFF. The chain employs TRBV27 and TRBJ2-1, with TRBD2 as a possible D gene (6 bases). Germline V gene sequence: CDR1 MNHEY, CDR2 SMNVEV (reference sequence). Between the trimmed V and J ends, which lost 2 bases and 9 bases, there was a span of 14 bases. The CDR3 contains 14 residues.

V usage is TRBV6-6 and J usage is TRBJ2-7; unclear D gene. Trimming removed 5 bases at V and 2 bases at J, with 4 bases between. The CDR3 consists of 11 residues. Looked up from germline, CDR1 is MNHNY and CDR2 is SVGAGI (reference sequence). The CDR3 region is CASSLTYEQYF. The CDR3 coding sequence is TGTGCCAGCAGTCTCACCTACGAGCAGTACTTC.

This rearrangement joins TRBV4-2 to TRBJ1-1; D is unclear. The V gene's germline CDR1 is LGHNA and CDR2 YNFKEQ. V was clipped by 0 bases and J by 5 bases, with 13 bases between them. This CDR3 has 15 amino acids. The CDR3 nucleotides read TGTGCCAGCAGCCAAGATTCCCAGGTATGGACTGAAGCTTTCTTT. This sequence encodes CASSQDSQVWTEAFF.

The chain is built from TRBV6-5 and TRBJ2-1, with 14 nucleotides matching TRBD2. V was clipped by 4 bases and J by 5 bases; unmatched bases: 4. The germline CDR1 and CDR2 sequences are MNHEY and SVGAGI. The CDR3 totals 16 residues. The CDR3 region is CASSLRTSGRNNEQFF. In DNA, the CDR3 is TGTGCCAGCAGTTTAAGGACTAGCGGGAGGAACAATGAGCAGTTCTTC.

As DNA, the CDR3 is TGTGCCAGCAGCGCAAGTCTAGCCAAAAACATTCAGTACTTC. Translated: CASSASLAKNIQYF. V usage is TRBV9 and J usage is TRBJ2-4, with D unclear. The CDR3 totals 14 residues. Germline V gene lookup returns CDR1 SGDLS and CDR2 YYNGEE. V lost 3 bases, J lost 0 bases, and 7 bases lay in between.

The chain carries TRBV4-1 and TRBJ1-1; tentative D call: TRBD1 (5 bases). The length of the CDR3 is 16 residues. Germline CDR1 MGHRA, CDR2 YSYEKL. V was trimmed by 4 bases and J by 5 bases, leaving 20 bases between them. In nucleotides, the CDR3 is TGCGCCAGCAGCCTAAAGAGTGGGGCCTTGGGGACTGAAGCTTTCTTT. It is translated as CASSLKSGALGTEAFF.

The V call is TRBV7-2, the J call TRBJ1-1; D is possibly TRBD1 (5 bases). Germline assignment: CDR1 SGHTA and CDR2 FQGNSA. The V end lost 2 bases, the J end lost 8 bases, and 12 bases lay between the germline ends. The CDR3 spans 13 residues. CDR3 in DNA: TGTGCCAGCAGCTTAATTATTAAGGGGGAAGCTTTCTTT. It encodes CASSLIIKGEAFF.

The rearrangement uses TRBV6-1 and TRBJ2-6; tentatively, D is TRBD2 (5 bases). The germline CDR1 and CDR2 sequences are MNHNS and SASEGT. This CDR3 spans 14 amino acids. The V and J ends lost 5 bases and 3 bases respectively, with 8 bases between them. In DNA form, the CDR3 reads TGTGCCAGCAGTCTCGGGGTTGGGGCCAACGTCCTGACTTTC. Translated, it gives CASSLGVGANVLTF.

This chain links TRBV7-3 with TRBJ2-5; maybe TRBD1 (6 bases). The CDR3 sequence is 15 residues long. V dropped 5 bases and J dropped 5 bases, with 18 bases sitting between them. CDR1 and CDR2 from the germline V gene are SGHTA and FQGTGA. CDR3 bases: TGTGCCAGCAGCCCGGGGACAATCGTGGATGAGACCCAGTACTTC. Amino acid sequence: CASSPGTIVDETQYF.

This chain uses TRBV4-1 with TRBJ2-3; no firm D call. Germline-derived CDR1 and CDR2 are MGHRA and YSYEKL. V lost 4 bases to trimming and J lost 1 base, with 12 bases between them. This CDR3 is 15 amino acids long. CDR3 in amino acids: CASSLIPSGTDTQYF. The CDR3 coding sequence is TGCGCCAGCAGCCTGATCCCCTCTGGCACAGATACGCAGTATTTT.

The chain employs TRBV2 and TRBJ2-1; D not certain. Germline CDR1 and CDR2: SNHLY and FYNNEI. The CDR3 length is 10 residues. Trimming shortened V by 4 bases and J by 10 bases, and 5 bases separated the two germline ends. CDR3 loop: CASSVNEQFF. CDR3 DNA: TGTGCCAGCAGTGTCAACGAGCAGTTCTTC.

This chain links TRBV30 with TRBJ1-1, with TRBD1 identical over 8 bases. V lost 2 bases, J lost 8 bases, and 7 bases stayed unmatched. CDR3 length: 13 amino acids. From germline, CDR1 is GTSNPN and CDR2 SVGIG (reference sequence). The DNA of the CDR3 is TGTGCCTGGAGTTCAGGGGGCGGCGTAGAAGCTTTCTTT. It codes for CAWSSGGGVEAFF.